The source of this T cell receptor (beta chain) is a study of blood T cell repertoires in COVID-19. On the study more broadly: T cells, B-cell-depleted T cells, or PBMCs provided the cDNA or gDNA that served as material.

This clone was observed many times. Distinct nucleotide sequences in the sample also encode this CDR3. Assignment of participants to cohorts was predicated upon participant-reported clinical history. Original data processing: From reference gene primer amplification, estimates of nucleated cell counts were derived. Assay used: immunoSEQ multiplex PCR; TCRdb lists only in-frame clones, some missing. D and trimming were read from the DNA, whereas the V and J calls and clone size are those reported in that table. The table has 45,000 to 60,000 clones, 70% to 85% seen once. The CDR3 has 15 amino acids. Germline-derived CDR1 and CDR2 are SEHNR and FQNEAQ (reference sequence). V dropped 0 bases and J dropped 5; count of bases not matched to a gene: 6.

The genes are TRBV7-9 and TRBJ1-1; TRBD1 matches 7 bases. The sequenced sample consisted of PBMCs or T cells enriched from blood (not recorded which). This TCR came from a woman aged 50 to 60 with acute COVID-19. CDR3 nucleotides: TGTGCCAGCAGCTTAGCTTCGGCAGGGGGGACTGAAGCTTTCTTT. This codes for CASSLASAGGTEAFF.